This is a list of T cell receptor beta chains from one sample in a study of technical replicates of blood from a few donors. The repertoire was sequenced with immunoSEQ multiplex PCR; TCRdb's copy has only in-frame clones and lacks some. The sample records tens of thousands of clones, around 94% being singletons. Sequenced sample: T cells isolated from PBMCs. These receptor sequences come from a human donor in good health. Both conserved end residues are part of each CDR3. A D gene is named only where the DNA matches it firmly. Part of the rows lack a size; the others show once, few, many or a class for expanded clones.

>.|TRBD2|TRBJ2-1|TRBV4-1
TGCGCCAGCAGCCCTCGGGCTAGCGGGAGCAGGTACAATGAGCAGTTCTTC
CASSPRASGSRYNEQFF
>.|TRBD1|TRBJ1-2|TRBV5-4
TGTGCCAGCAGCCCCCCGGACAGGGCTTACGGCTACACCTTC
CASSPPDRAYGYTF
>.|TRBD1|TRBJ2-7|TRBV9
TGTGCCAGCAGCATAGGACAGGGATCCTACGAGCAGTACTTC
CASSIGQGSYEQYF
>.|.|TRBJ2-7|TRBV11-3
TGTGCCAGCAGCTTAATTCGGGGCTACGAGCAGTACTTC
CASSLIRGYEQYF
>.|TRBD1|TRBJ2-3|TRBV18
TGTGCCAGCTCACTATCCGGGACAGGGAGAATCGATACGCAGTATTTT
CASSLSGTGRIDTQYF
>.|TRBD1|TRBJ1-4|TRBV6-5
TGTGCCAGCAGTTCGGGACAGCCTCCTCTGGAGAAACTGTTTTTT
CASSSGQPPLEKLFF
>once|TRBD1|TRBJ1-1|TRBV13
TGTGCCAGCAGCGTTCTGCCGGGACAGATAAACACTGAAGCTTTCTTT
CASSVLPGQINTEAFF
>.|TRBD1|TRBJ1-4|TRBV30
TGTGCCTGGAGTGTATGGGACAGGAGACCAGGGGTTAATGAAAAACTGTTTTTT
CAWSVWDRRPGVNEKLFF
>.|.|TRBJ1-2|TRBV18
TGTGCCAGCTCACCCGTAGAAGATGGCTACACCTTC
CASSPVEDGYTF
>.|.|TRBJ1-1|TRBV27
TGTGCCAGCAGTTTAAGGGCGGGGAGCACTGAAGCTTTCTTT
CASSLRAGSTEAFF
>.|TRBD1|TRBJ1-1|TRBV7-9
TGTGCCAGCACCCTACAGGGGGCCGGGGACACTGAAGCTTTCTTT
CASTLQGAGDTEAFF
>.|TRBD2|TRBJ2-2|TRBV5-3
TGTGCCAGAAGCTTTATTTTCGGGAGACTAGCGGGAGGGCAACCTAGTGGCGGGGAGCTGTTTTTT
CARSFIFGRLAGGQPSGGELFF
>.|.|TRBJ2-2|TRBV7-2
TGTGCCAGCTTCCGGCGGGATAGCACCGGGGAGCTGTTTTTT
CASFRRDSTGELFF
>.|TRBD2|TRBJ2-2|TRBV7-9
TGTGCCAGCAGCCCTCAGCGGGAGGGCGGGGAGCTGTTTTTT
CASSPQREGGELFF
>.|.|TRBJ1-1|TRBV2
TGTGCCAGCACCAAAGACAGTCTTGAAGCTTTCTTT
CASTKDSLEAFF
>.|TRBD1|TRBJ2-7|TRBV19
TGTGCCACCTCGGACAGGGTGATCTACGAGCAGTACTTC
CATSDRVIYEQYF
>.|.|TRBJ1-1|TRBV5-1
TGCGCCAGCAGCTCTCTCCCGGGACAAAACACTGAAGCTTTCTTT
CASSSLPGQNTEAFF
>.|TRBD1|TRBJ2-1|TRBV29-1
TGCAGCGTTGAAGGGGGACAGGGGACCTACAATGAGCAGTTCTTC
CSVEGGQGTYNEQFF
>.|TRBD1|TRBJ1-5|TRBV4-1
TGCGCCAGCAGCCATGTCCTGGGGTGGTACAGGGGCTCTCGCAATCAGCCCCAGCATTTT
CASSHVLGWYRGSRNQPQHF
>.|.|TRBJ2-7|TRBV15
TGTGCCACCAGCACAACCCTGCAGGGGATCAACGAGCAGTACTTC
CATSTTLQGINEQYF
>once|.|TRBJ2-3|TRBV11-3
TGTGCCAGCAGCCCTGCCGGTCAAAGAGCAGATACGCAGTATTTT
CASSPAGQRADTQYF
>.|TRBD2|TRBJ2-7|TRBV7-2
TGTGCCAGCACCCTCGCGGGAGATTCCTACGAGCAGTACTTC
CASTLAGDSYEQYF
>few|TRBD1|TRBJ2-1|TRBV30
TGTGCCTGGGGGCGAACCCGACAGGGAATTTACAATGAGCAGTTCTTC
CAWGRTRQGIYNEQFF
>.|TRBD2|TRBJ2-7|TRBV19
TGTGCCAGTAGTACGATAGCGGGAGAATACGAGCAGTACTTC
CASSTIAGEYEQYF
>.|.|TRBJ1-1|TRBV5-4
TGTGCCAGCAGCTCGAGACAGCCGAACACTGAAGCTTTCTTT
CASSSRQPNTEAFF
>few|TRBD1|TRBJ1-1|TRBV9
TGTGCCAGCAGCGGCCCCGGGACAGGGGACAACACTGAAGCTTTCTTT
CASSGPGTGDNTEAFF
>.|.|TRBJ1-2|TRBV18
TGTGCCAGCTCATCTTCAGGGGCTAACTATGGCTACACCTTC
CASSSSGANYGYTF
>.|.|TRBJ1-5|TRBV28
TGTGCCAGCAGTCCGAGACTCGCGACCGGAAAAAATCAGCCCCAGCATTTT
CASSPRLATGKNQPQHF
>.|.|TRBJ2-5|TRBV5-1
TGCGCCAGCAGCTTGGGGGAGGCGGAGACCCAGTACTTC
CASSLGEAETQYF
>.|.|TRBJ2-7|TRBV6-5
TGTGCCAGCAGTTGGGGACTGATCTACGAGCAGTACTTC
CASSWGLIYEQYF
>.|.|TRBJ1-5|TRBV4-3
TGCGCCAGCAGCCAAGATGATAGTCAGCCCCAGCATTTT
CASSQDDSQPQHF
>.|.|TRBJ1-5|TRBV25-1
TGTGCCAGCAGTGAGGGAGGGTACGGGGATCAGCCCCAGCATTTT
CASSEGGYGDQPQHF
>few|.|TRBJ1-5|TRBV6-5
TGTGCCAGCAGTTTCCGACTGGATCAGCCCCAGCATTTT
CASSFRLDQPQHF
>.|.|TRBJ1-5|TRBV2
TGTGCCAGCAGTGAGAGGGGAGGTCAGCCCCAGCATTTT
CASSERGGQPQHF
>.|.|TRBJ2-1|TRBV6-6
TGTGCCAGCAGTTATGTCGGGAAGGAGCAGTTCTTC
CASSYVGKEQFF
>.|.|TRBJ1-1|TRBV6-5
TGTGCCAGCAGTTACGGGGAGGCGAACACTGAAGCTTTCTTT
CASSYGEANTEAFF
>.|.|TRBJ2-3|TRBV7-7
TGTGCCAGCAGCTTATCCAGCGGGAGCACAGATACGCAGTATTTT
CASSLSSGSTDTQYF
>.|TRBD1|TRBJ2-7|TRBV19
TGTGCCAGTAAAGTGTGGGACAGGGACTACGAGCAGTACTTC
CASKVWDRDYEQYF
>.|TRBD2|TRBJ2-3|TRBV18
TGTGCCAGCTCCGAGTCCCGGCTAGCGGGATTGGAAGATACGCAGTATTTT
CASSESRLAGLEDTQYF
>.|TRBD2|TRBJ2-3|TRBV11-3
TGTGCCAGCAGCCTAGGTACTAGCGGCATTACAGATACGCAGTATTTT
CASSLGTSGITDTQYF
>.|TRBD2|TRBJ2-1|TRBV6-1
TGTGCCAGCAGTGGGTTTCTTACTAGCGGGAATGAGCAGTTCTTC
CASSGFLTSGNEQFF
>.|TRBD1|TRBJ1-1|TRBV27
TGTGCCAGCAGATTATACGCCGGGACAGGGGAAGCTTTCTTT
CASRLYAGTGEAFF
>.|TRBD2|TRBJ2-7|TRBV2
TGTGCCAGCAGCTCTACCCTAGCGGGAGACTTGAACGAGCAGTACTTC
CASSSTLAGDLNEQYF
>.|TRBD2|TRBJ2-5|TRBV11-2
TGTGCCAGCAGCCTAAGCGGGGGGAAAGAGACCCAGTACTTC
CASSLSGGKETQYF
>.|TRBD2|TRBJ2-7|TRBV5-8
TGTGCCAGCAGTAGTGGGACTAGCGGGAGGGTTATCTACGAGCAGTACTTC
CASSSGTSGRVIYEQYF
>.|TRBD2|TRBJ2-3|TRBV30
TGTGCCTGGAGTGTCACGAGGCGGGAGGATACGCAGTATTTT
CAWSVTRREDTQYF
>.|TRBD2|TRBJ2-7|TRBV7-9
TGTGCCAGCACCTCTCTAGCGGGGGCCTACGAGCAGTACTTC
CASTSLAGAYEQYF
>.|TRBD2|TRBJ2-3|TRBV29-1
TGCAGCGTTGGTCTAGCGGGAGCCGGTGATACGCAGTATTTT
CSVGLAGAGDTQYF
>.|.|TRBJ2-2|TRBV18
TGTGCCAGCTCACCTACAGGGAGAGGGAACACCGGGGAGCTGTTTTTT
CASSPTGRGNTGELFF
>once|TRBD1|TRBJ2-3|TRBV4-1
TGCGCCAGCAGCCAACGGGACAGTGAACATGGAGATACGCAGTATTTT
CASSQRDSEHGDTQYF
>.|TRBD1|TRBJ1-2|TRBV19
TGTGCCAGTACACGGGACAGGGAAATAAACTATGGCTACACCTTC
CASTRDREINYGYTF
>once|.|TRBJ2-3|TRBV6-1
TGTGCCAGCAGGGGGGTTAGCGGAGCAGTAGATACGCAGTATTTT
CASRGVSGAVDTQYF
>.|.|TRBJ1-2|TRBV2
TGTGCCAGCAGTGAAGCGCCCCTAAACTATGGCTACACCTTC
CASSEAPLNYGYTF
>.|TRBD1|TRBJ1-5|TRBV28
TGTGCCAGCAGCCCAGACAGGGGACAGAGCAATCAGCCCCAGCATTTT
CASSPDRGQSNQPQHF